A single sample is the source of the 3 T cell receptor beta chains below, sequenced in a study of cytomegalovirus exposure and HLA in healthy donors. The PCR ran on 60 Vbeta and 13 Jbeta primers. The protocol was immunoSEQ multiplex PCR, while the TCRdb copy is restricted to in-frame clones and leaves out a portion. Altogether nearly 110,000 clones are present, roughly 80% being singletons, with the ten largest covering about 2.3%. The sequenced sample was PBMCs. These receptors all come from a man aged 25-45 years in good health and CMV-seronegative.

The J gene is TRBJ1-1, the V gene TRBV19; D gene uncertain. CDR3 size: 13 residues. The V and J ends lost 9 bases and 0 bases respectively, with 11 bases between them. CDR1 is LNHDA and CDR2 is SQIVND in the germline V gene (reference sequence). CDR3 sequence reads: CASSGLMNTEAFF. In DNA form, the CDR3 reads TGTGCCAGCAGCGGACTGATGAACACTGAAGCTTTCTTT.

The chain's CDR3 is CASSPQSSGGFTGELFF. CDR3 DNA sequence: TGTGCCAGCTCACCCCAATCTAGCGGGGGCTTCACCGGGGAGCTGTTTTTT. The V call is TRBV18, the J call TRBJ2-2, with TRBD2 identical over 10 bases. The trim removed 3 bases at V and 4 bases at J, leaving 8 bases unmatched. The germline gives CDR1 KGHSH, CDR2 LQKENI. The CDR3 extends over 17 amino acids. Complete variable domain (other parts from reference TRBV18 and TRBJ2-2): NAGVMQNPRHLVRRRGQEARLRCSPMKGHSHVYWYRQLPEEGLKFMVYLQKENIIDESGMPKERFSAEFPKEGPSILRIQQVVRGDSAAYFCASSPQSSGGFTGELFFGEGSRLTVL.

Worth noting for this clone: The junction departs from the called germline gene at one end, perhaps through a read error. This chain uses TRBV5-6 with TRBJ2-1; 14 nucleotides match TRBD2. CDR1 and CDR2 (germline): SGHDT, YYEEEE. There are 13 residues in the CDR3. The CDR3 coding sequence is TGTGCCAGCAGCCCCGGGACTAGCGGGAGCGCGGTCTTC. It is translated as CASSPGTSGSAVF.